These T cell receptor beta chains were read from a single sample in a study of cytomegalovirus exposure and HLA in healthy donors. Generated by immunoSEQ multiplex PCR, the TCRdb table keeps only in-frame clones and is missing some. The sample holds under 200,000 clones, approximately 80% seen once. The material sequenced was PBMCs. These receptors were collected from a man aged 50 to 59 in good health and CMV-seropositive. The CDR3 runs from the conserved cysteine through the conserved F or W. The order of the fields is D gene, V gene, clone size, J gene, CDR3 length, CDR3 DNA, CDR3 protein. The D gene is left open where the match is weak. Size tells how often a clone was seen (once, few, many) or the class of an expanded clone, and some rows leave it out.

>TRBD1|TRBV11-2|-|TRBJ2-3|15
TGTGCCAGCAAGGAAAGACAGGGGACCACAGATACGCAGTATTTT
CASKERQGTTDTQYF
>-|TRBV6-1|-|TRBJ2-4|17
TGTGCCAGCAGTGAAATTGGTACAGGGAGTGTCAAAAACATTCAGTACTTC
CASSEIGTGSVKNIQYF
>TRBD2|TRBV4-1|-|TRBJ2-5|16
TGCGCCAGCAGCCAGGGGACTAGCGGGAGTGCGGAGACCCAGTACTTC
CASSQGTSGSAETQYF
>-|TRBV27|-|TRBJ1-5|13
TGTGCCAGCAGGGAAGGGGGTTGGCAGCCCCAGCATTTT
CASREGGWQPQHF
>TRBD2|TRBV7-2|-|TRBJ2-1|17
TGTGCCAGCAGCTTAGCTGGCGGGAGCGGGAGAGGGAATGAGCAGTTCTTC
CASSLAGGSGRGNEQFF
>TRBD1|TRBV7-9|-|TRBJ2-7|17
TGTGCCAGCAGCGGTAAGCCCGGGACAGGGCTTGGATACGAGCAGTACTTC
CASSGKPGTGLGYEQYF
>-|TRBV11-2|-|TRBJ1-2|14
TGTGCCAGCAGCTCAACCGGGACACAGGATGGCTACACCTTC
CASSSTGTQDGYTF
>TRBD1|TRBV5-6|-|TRBJ2-5|14
TGTGCCAGCAGCAAGGACAGGTACCAAGAGACCCAGTACTTC
CASSKDRYQETQYF
>TRBD1|TRBV5-6|-|TRBJ2-5|17
TGTGCCAGCAGCTTTTCGGACAGGGCCCCCTACCAAGAGACCCAGTACTTC
CASSFSDRAPYQETQYF
>TRBD1|TRBV7-9|-|TRBJ2-3|17
TGTGCCAGCAGCTTAATGGGACAGGCGCGGGGCACAGATACGCAGTATTTT
CASSLMGQARGTDTQYF
>TRBD2|TRBV5-1|-|TRBJ2-3|13
TGCGCCAGCCGGACTAGCGGCACAGATACGCAGTATTTT
CASRTSGTDTQYF
>-|TRBV21-1|few|TRBJ1-6|17
TGTGCCAGCAGCTCCCACGAGACAACAGGGGGTAGTTCACCCCTCCACTTT
CASSSHETTGGSSPLHF
>TRBD2|TRBV11-2|once|TRBJ2-1|14
TGTGCCAGCAGCTTATGGACTAGCCCCAATGAGCAGTTCTTC
CASSLWTSPNEQFF
>TRBD1|TRBV11-3|-|TRBJ2-1|13
TGTGCCGCCAGACAGGGGCCCTACAATGAGCAGTTCTTC
CAARQGPYNEQFF
>-|TRBV6-1|-|TRBJ2-7|14
TGTGCCAGCAGTGGCCCCGCGAGCTCCTACGAGCAGTACTTC
CASSGPASSYEQYF
>-|TRBV5-6|-|TRBJ2-7|12
TGTGCCAGCAGCTTGATTGGAGGCGAGCAGTACTTC
CASSLIGGEQYF
>-|TRBV5-4|-|TRBJ1-1|15
TGTGCCAGCAGCTCAACCCAGGTAATGGTCACTGAAGCTTTCTTT
CASSSTQVMVTEAFF